This T cell receptor beta chain was captured in a study of T cell responses to AZD1222 COVID-19 vaccine (dated by TCRdb to the early 2020s). Regarding the study in general: AZD1222 recipients whose second dose came at about 4 weeks and those whose second dose came at about 12 weeks were combined into one group, since spike-specific TCR depth and breadth did not differ between the two schedules. TCR sequencing covered fewer than 250 trial participants: 207 given two doses of AZD1222 and 26 given two doses of MenACWY control vaccine. Trial participants were enrolled by age into subgroups of 18-55, 56-69 and 70-plus years, and around 150, 29 and 61 TCR-sequenced participants, respectively, were included in these subgroups.

The CDR3 regions of human TCRbeta chains were analyzed by immunosequencing. From the authors' description of their analysis: TCRs in the repertoires were compared against a reference library of SARS-CoV-2-specific TCRs that had been generated with the MIRA antigen-specificity platform. Breadth was defined as the fraction of unique TCRs that were SARS-CoV-2-associated. Depth was defined as the fraction of total T cells that were SARS-CoV-2-associated. Using the MIRA data, every spike-specific TCR was mapped to the spike region that the TCR reacted to and assigned to either a CD4 or a CD8 class. Log10-transformed breadth and depth values were compared by one-way ANOVA with Sidak's multiple comparisons tests. The immuneACCESS repertoire file appears here via TCRdb, limited to in-frame rearrangements. These files lack a portion of the clones; in checked studies, under half of the deficit traces to unresolved V genes, and the cause of the others is not known. V, J and clone size were drawn from that table, and D and trimming were deduced from the DNA. In all, the sample holds more than 100,000 clones, and under 90% of those were seen once. The ten largest clones capture around 7.7% of the sample.

The sample's time point label is to be understood as: baseline before first vaccination. Vaccinee samples came from UK trials COV001 and COV002, including a single-blind randomized controlled phase 2/3 trial of AZD1222 (ChAdOx1 nCoV-19) in healthy adults. For TCRbeta chain sequencing, PBMC samples were collected from trial participants at day 0 and at day 28 after the second dose. Results the study describes overall, beyond this receptor: Conclusions about previously exposed vaccinees were limited because only a handful of AZD1222 recipients were SARS-CoV-2 seropositive at baseline. The 56-69-year group was small, and its depth increase did not reach significance, likely because of low power. After two AZD1222 doses, spike-specific TCR breadth and depth were significantly higher than at day 0 and than in MenACWY recipients. Participants were mostly white British, with more females than males. The authors suggested clonal diversity may have been underestimated. Because no samples from the day 14 peak response were available, repertoires could be characterized only after the peak T cell response. The whole spike protein was spanned by vaccine-associated CD4 TCRs, and dominant responses were seen in regions 160-218 and 743-854. Nearly half of unique spike-specific TCRs reportedly recognized epitopes outside regions mutated in the B.1.351 and B.1.1.7 variants.

As regards this clone: The clone's antigen remains unknown. No per-base quality is available; no much larger clone lies one base away.

V lost 7 bases and J lost 3 bases; the stretch between them is 7 bases long. Sequences MNHEY (CDR1) and SVGAGI (CDR2) are obtained from the germline V gene. There are 11 amino acids in the CDR3, from cysteine to phenylalanine inclusive. CDR3 DNA only is kept here, 33 bases in frame from base 1. Recombination linked TRBV6-5 to TRBJ2-7; too little of a D gene remains to name it. The origin of this receptor is an adult in good health. The source was peripheral blood, collected on day 0 of AZD1222 vaccination. The sequenced DNA: TGTGCCAGCACCTACAGCTACGAGCAGTACTTC. Its protein is CASTYSYEQYF.